These 18 T cell receptor beta chains share one sample of origin, sequenced in a study of T cell repertoires in cytomegalovirus infection. Via MiXCR, TCRdb re-called the reads, giving one row per CDR3 protein. Of around 300,000 distinct CDR3 sequences listed, less than 25% are singletons. These TCRs are of unknown antigen specificity. Sequenced material: cultured PBMCs, taken from culture after CMV antigen stimulation. The receptors here all came from a human donor in good health (CMV status not recorded). Some clones in this sample may be carry-over from other donors' samples.

The rearrangement links TRBV29-1 to TRBJ2-4, with no clear D. This CDR3 has 11 amino acids. V was pared by 7 bases and J by 6 bases, with 10 bases between. Germline CDR1 SQVTM, CDR2 ANQGSEA. In DNA form, the CDR3 reads TGCAGCGCCGCTTCAGGAAACATTCAGTACTTC. Protein: CSAASGNIQYF.

This chain connects TRBV19 to TRBJ2-1, with TRBD1 matching over 7 bases. The CDR3 contains 15 residues. The junction had 11 bases not matched to a gene; V was cut back by 2 bases and J by 10 bases. CDR1 is LNHDA and CDR2 is SQIVND in the germline V gene (reference sequence). CDR3 amino acids: CASSITRQGPGEQFF. CDR3 nucleotide sequence: TGTGCCAGTAGTATAACTAGACAGGGCCCGGGGGAGCAGTTCTTC.

The chain links TRBV20-1 to TRBJ2-1; TRBD2 agrees at 11 bases. The CDR3 has 15 residues. The ends lost 6 bases at V and 4 bases at J; junction bases unmatched: 8. Germline-derived CDR1 and CDR2 are DFQATT and SNEGSKA (reference sequence). This CDR3 is CSAPLLAGAYNEQFF. CDR3 DNA: TGCAGTGCGCCCCTACTAGCGGGAGCATACAATGAGCAGTTCTTC.

This clonotype was counted at least ten times. The chain uses TRBV12-5 and TRBJ2-1, with D possibly matching TRBD2 (6 bases). The CDR3 spans 14 residues. Trimming pared 5 bases from V and 8 bases from J, leaving 16 bases between. The V gene's germline CDR1 is LGHNT and CDR2 FRNRAP. DNA for the CDR3: TGTGCTAGTGGTCCCGGGGGTCCCTTCGATGAGCAGTTCTTC. Amino acid sequence: CASGPGGPFDEQFF. Supplemented by reference TRBV12-5 and TRBJ2-1, the full variable domain reads DARVTQTPRHKVTEMGQEVTMRCQPILGHNTVFWYRQTMMQGLELLAYFRNRAPLDDSGMPKDRFSAEMPDATLATLKIQPSEPRDSAVYFCASGPGGPFDEQFFGPGTRLTVL.

This clonotype was observed once. The gene calls are TRBV6-1 and TRBJ2-1; TRBD2 matches at 10 bases. The trim removed 2 bases at V and 4 bases at J, leaving 11 bases unmatched. Germline V gene lookup returns CDR1 MNHNS and CDR2 SASEGT. The length of the CDR3 is 18 residues. The CDR3 is CASSENGGLAEPYNEQFF. The CDR3 coding sequence is TGTGCCAGCAGTGAAAACGGCGGACTAGCGGAACCTTACAATGAGCAGTTCTTC.

A word on this clonotype: A read error may be the cause here, since a much bigger clone is one base away. The chain carries TRBV7-2 and TRBJ2-3; the D gene is possibly TRBD2 (5 bases). V shed 1 base and J shed 6 bases, with 14 bases lying between them. Per germline, CDR1 SGHTA and CDR2 FQGNSA. This CDR3 spans 15 amino acids. The CDR3 DNA follows: TGTGCCAGCAGCTTAGGGGAGACGCTTCGGGATACGCAGTATTTT. Translating it yields CASSLGETLRDTQYF. The full variable domain, its missing parts supplied by reference TRBV7-2 and TRBJ2-3, is GAGVSQSPSNKVTEKGKDVELRCDPISGHTALYWYRQSLGQGLEFLIYFQGNSAPDKSGLPSDRFSAERTGGSVSTLTIQRTQQEDSAVYLCASSLGETLRDTQYFGPGTRLTVL.

Many counts were recorded for this clonotype. The genes are TRBV7-2 and TRBJ2-7; weak D call: TRBD1 (6 bases). This CDR3 has 14 amino acids. CDR1 SGHTA and CDR2 FQGNSA come from the germline V gene. Trimming shortened V by 5 bases and J by 1 base, and 12 bases separated the two germline ends. As DNA, the CDR3 is TGTGCCAGCAGCCCGGGACAAACATCCTACGAGCAGTACGTC. As protein: CASSPGQTSYEQYV.

This clonotype was observed at least ten times. The chain couples TRBV19 to TRBJ1-3, with D perhaps matching TRBD1 (5 bases). Trimming cost V 7 bases and J 0 bases, with 37 bases left between them. Germline V gene lookup returns CDR1 LNHDA and CDR2 SQIVND (reference sequence). The CDR3 extends over 23 amino acids. The CDR3 DNA reads TGTGCCAGTACCCCCCGTCAGGGTAGTATAGTAGACCAGCCAAGCCTCTCTGGAAACACCATATATTTT. It codes for CASTPRQGSIVDQPSLSGNTIYF.

This clonotype was observed many times. V is TRBV7-8 and J is TRBJ1-6; D ambiguous. The CDR3 contains 16 residues. Deletions cut 4 bases from V and 3 bases from J, with 13 bases between. CDR1 is SGHVS, CDR2 FQNEAQ, per germline. CDR3 sequence (DNA): TGTGCCAGCAGCTCGCCCAGGAGGGACTATAATTCACCCCTCCACTTT. Translation: CASSSPRRDYNSPLHF.

This rearrangement joins TRBV28 to TRBJ1-5; 10 bases agree with TRBD1. The J segment lost 6 bases and the V segment lost 5 bases, leaving 4 bases of the junction unmatched. Germline V gene data show CDR1 as MDHEN and CDR2 as SYDVKM. CDR3 length: 14 amino acids. The CDR3 region is CASSGQGEIQPQHF. For the CDR3, the DNA is TGTGCCAGCAGTGGACAGGGGGAGATTCAGCCCCAGCATTTT.

The sample holds a few counts of this clonotype. The chain couples TRBV27 to TRBJ1-4; unclear D gene. CDR1 is MNHEY and CDR2 is SMNVEV in the germline V gene (reference sequence). The CDR3 is 15 residues long. V was shortened by 2 bases and J by 3 bases, with 10 bases between the two germline ends. This chain's CDR3 is CASSLMAASNEKLFF. The DNA of the CDR3 is TGTGCCAGCAGTTTAATGGCAGCTTCTAATGAAAAACTGTTTTTT.

V gene TRBV7-6 combines with J gene TRBJ2-3, with 12 nucleotides matching TRBD2. The germline V gene encodes CDR1 SGHVS and CDR2 FNYEAQ. The V segment lost 5 bases and the J segment 4 bases; nucleotides outside the gene matches: 16. The CDR3 contains 19 residues. The CDR3 DNA is TGTGCCAGCAGCCCAGCTAGCGGGAGGGCAACGGCCCCCCCAGATACGCAGTATTTT. It specifies CASSPASGRATAPPDTQYF.

This clonotype was picked up a small number of times. The V gene is TRBV7-9, the J gene TRBJ1-2; D gene uncertain. With 7 bases removed from V and 3 bases from J, the gap between germline ends came to 24 bases. Germline V lookup: CDR1 SEHNR, CDR2 FQNEAQ (reference sequence). The CDR3 loop spans 17 amino acids. This CDR3 reads CASTKNEVGELDYGYTF. The CDR3 DNA reads as TGTGCCAGCACCAAGAACGAAGTTGGGGAATTAGACTATGGCTACACCTTC.

This chain uses TRBV28 with TRBJ1-2; D unclear. The germline CDR1 and CDR2 sequences are MDHEN and SYDVKM. CDR3 length: 16 residues. V was shortened by 6 bases and J by 3 bases, with 20 bases between the two germline ends. This chain's CDR3 is CASSPGLVAGDYGYTF. CDR3 coding DNA: TGTGCCAGCAGCCCCGGCCTGGTAGCCGGCGACTATGGCTACACCTTC.

This chain uses TRBV30 with TRBJ1-1; D gene unclear. The CDR3 extends over 16 amino acids. V lost 3 bases and J 0 bases, leaving 17 bases between the germline ends. The germline V gene has CDR1 GTSNPN and CDR2 SVGIG (reference sequence). The CDR3 nucleotides read TGTGCCTGGAGGGTAAAAACTGGACTCGTGAACACTGAAGCTTTCTTT. Translated: CAWRVKTGLVNTEAFF.

The chain recombines TRBV29-1 with TRBJ2-1, with 13 bases fitting TRBD2. Germline V gene lookup returns CDR1 SQVTM and CDR2 ANQGSEA. V was pared by 7 bases and J by 6 bases, with 9 bases of the junction left unmatched. This CDR3 spans 15 amino acids. The CDR3 protein is CSEGALAGGPNEQFF. The CDR3 DNA follows: TGCAGCGAAGGGGCACTAGCGGGAGGGCCCAATGAGCAGTTCTTC.

This clonotype came up many times. The genes are TRBV11-2 and TRBJ1-4; D uncertain. From germline, CDR1 is SGHAT and CDR2 FQNNGV. CDR3 size: 14 residues. V shed 5 bases and J shed 8 bases, with 15 bases lying between them. The CDR3 protein is CASSLMGPSEKLFF. As DNA, the CDR3 is TGTGCCAGCAGCCTTATGGGCCCAAGCGAAAAACTGTTTTTT.

There are many counts of this clonotype. V is TRBV12-3 or TRBV12-4 and J is TRBJ2-1; 8 nucleotides align to TRBD1. V dropped 2 bases and J dropped 7; count of bases not matched to a gene: 7. The CDR3 loop spans 15 amino acids. For the CDR3, the DNA is TGTGCCAGCAGTTTACGGTCAGGGGGCATGAATGAGCAGTTCTTC. Translated: CASSLRSGGMNEQFF.